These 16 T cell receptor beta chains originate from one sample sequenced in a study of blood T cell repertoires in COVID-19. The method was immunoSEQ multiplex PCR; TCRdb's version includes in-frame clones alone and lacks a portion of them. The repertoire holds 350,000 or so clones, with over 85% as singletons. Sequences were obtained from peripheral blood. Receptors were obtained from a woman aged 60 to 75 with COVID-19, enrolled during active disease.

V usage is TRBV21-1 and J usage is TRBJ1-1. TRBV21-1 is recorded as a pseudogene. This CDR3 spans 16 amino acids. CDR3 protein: CASSKEGGARNTEAFF. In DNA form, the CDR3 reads TGTGCCAGCAGCAAAGAGGGGGGGGCGAGGAACACTGAAGCTTTCTTT.

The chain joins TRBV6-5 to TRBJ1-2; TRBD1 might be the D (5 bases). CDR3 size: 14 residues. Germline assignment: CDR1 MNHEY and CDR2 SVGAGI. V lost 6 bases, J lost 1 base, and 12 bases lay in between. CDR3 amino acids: CASRGQQLNYGYTF. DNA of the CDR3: TGTGCCAGCAGGGGGCAACAGCTTAACTATGGCTACACCTTC.

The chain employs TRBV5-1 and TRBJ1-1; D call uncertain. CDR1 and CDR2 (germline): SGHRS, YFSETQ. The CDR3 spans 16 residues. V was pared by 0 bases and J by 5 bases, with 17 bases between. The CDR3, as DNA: TGCGCCAGCAGCTTGGCCGGAGGTGGGGTCCGGACTGAAGCTTTCTTT. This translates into CASSLAGGGVRTEAFF.

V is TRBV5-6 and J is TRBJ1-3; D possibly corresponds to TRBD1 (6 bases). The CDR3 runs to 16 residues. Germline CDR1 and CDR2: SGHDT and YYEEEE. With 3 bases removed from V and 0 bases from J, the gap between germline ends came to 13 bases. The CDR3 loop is CASSSSDRGSGNTIYF. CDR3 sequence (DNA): TGTGCCAGCAGCTCTTCGGACAGAGGCTCTGGAAACACCATATATTTT.

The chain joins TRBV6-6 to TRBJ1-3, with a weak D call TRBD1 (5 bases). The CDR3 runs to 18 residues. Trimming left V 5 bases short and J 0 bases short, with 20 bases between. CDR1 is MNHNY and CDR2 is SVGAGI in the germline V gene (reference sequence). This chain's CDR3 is CASSRDSSSPSSGNTIYF. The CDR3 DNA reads TGTGCCAGCAGTCGAGACAGTTCTTCTCCATCCTCTGGAAACACCATATATTTT.

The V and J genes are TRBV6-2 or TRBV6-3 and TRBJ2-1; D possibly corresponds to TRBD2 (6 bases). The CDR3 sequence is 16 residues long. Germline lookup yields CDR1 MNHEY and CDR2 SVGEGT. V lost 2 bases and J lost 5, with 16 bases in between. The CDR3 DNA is TGTGCCAGCAGTTACGGTCGGCGGGACCCAAACAATGAGCAGTTCTTC. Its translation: CASSYGRRDPNNEQFF.

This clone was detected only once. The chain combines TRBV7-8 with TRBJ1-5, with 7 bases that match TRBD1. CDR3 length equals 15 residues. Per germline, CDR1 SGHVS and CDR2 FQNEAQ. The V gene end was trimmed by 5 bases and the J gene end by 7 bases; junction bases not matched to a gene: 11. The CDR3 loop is CASSPGQLVLQPQHF. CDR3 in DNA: TGTGCCAGCAGCCCGGGACAGTTAGTTTTGCAGCCCCAGCATTTT.

The CDR3 loop is CASSLIGTPGSYGYTF. The DNA of the CDR3 is TGTGCCAGCAGCCTTATAGGTACTCCCGGGAGCTATGGCTACACCTTC. V is TRBV2 and J is TRBJ1-2; no reliable D call. The germline gives CDR1 SNHLY, CDR2 FYNNEI. V was cut by 6 bases and J by 4 bases, with 21 bases left in between. The CDR3 is 16 residues long.

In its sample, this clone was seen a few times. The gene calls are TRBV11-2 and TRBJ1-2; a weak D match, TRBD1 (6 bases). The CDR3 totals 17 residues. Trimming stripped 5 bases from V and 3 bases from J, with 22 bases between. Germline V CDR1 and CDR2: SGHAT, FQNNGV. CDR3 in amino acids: CASSSSRLAGGYYGYTF. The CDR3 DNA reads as TGTGCCAGCAGCAGCTCAAGGTTGGCGGGGGGCTACTATGGCTACACCTTC.

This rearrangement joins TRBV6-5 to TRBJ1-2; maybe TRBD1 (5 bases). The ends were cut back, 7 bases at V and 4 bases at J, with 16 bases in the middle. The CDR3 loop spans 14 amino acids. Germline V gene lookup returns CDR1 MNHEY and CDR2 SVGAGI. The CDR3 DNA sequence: TGTGCCAGCACTCCGGGGGAATGGGGCTATGGCTACACCTTC. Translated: CASTPGEWGYGYTF.

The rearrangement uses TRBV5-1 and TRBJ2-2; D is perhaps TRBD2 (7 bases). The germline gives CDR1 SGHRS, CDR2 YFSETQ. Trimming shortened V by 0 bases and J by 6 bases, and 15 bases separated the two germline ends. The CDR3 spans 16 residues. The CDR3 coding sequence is TGCGCCAGCAGCTTGGTGTCGGGGGGCCGCGCCGGGGAGCTGTTTTTT. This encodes CASSLVSGGRAGELFF.

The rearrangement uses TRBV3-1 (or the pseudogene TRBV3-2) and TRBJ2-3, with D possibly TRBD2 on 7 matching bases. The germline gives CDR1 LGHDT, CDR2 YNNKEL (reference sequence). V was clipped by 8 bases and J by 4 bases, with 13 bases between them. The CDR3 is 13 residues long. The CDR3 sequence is CASGRGGPDTQYF. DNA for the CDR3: TGTGCCAGCGGCAGGGGAGGGCCAGATACGCAGTATTTT.

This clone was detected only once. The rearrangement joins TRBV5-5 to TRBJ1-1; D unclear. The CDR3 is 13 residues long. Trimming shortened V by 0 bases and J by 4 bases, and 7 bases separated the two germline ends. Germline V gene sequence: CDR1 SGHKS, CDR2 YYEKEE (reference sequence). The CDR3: CASSLDAGTEAFF. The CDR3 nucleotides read TGTGCCAGCAGCTTGGATGCGGGCACTGAAGCTTTCTTT.

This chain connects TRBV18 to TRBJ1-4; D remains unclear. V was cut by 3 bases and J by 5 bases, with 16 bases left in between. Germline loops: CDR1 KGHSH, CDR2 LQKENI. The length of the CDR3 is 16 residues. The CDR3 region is CASSPTPREKNEKLFF. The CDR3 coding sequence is TGTGCCAGCTCACCGACTCCCCGGGAGAAGAATGAAAAACTGTTTTTT.

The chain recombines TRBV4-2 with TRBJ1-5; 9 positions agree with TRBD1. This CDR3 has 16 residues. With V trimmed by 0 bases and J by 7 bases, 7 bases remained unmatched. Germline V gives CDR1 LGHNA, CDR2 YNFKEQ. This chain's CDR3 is CASSQESGTGRQPQHF. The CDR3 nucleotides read TGTGCCAGCAGCCAAGAATCAGGGACAGGGAGGCAGCCCCAGCATTTT.

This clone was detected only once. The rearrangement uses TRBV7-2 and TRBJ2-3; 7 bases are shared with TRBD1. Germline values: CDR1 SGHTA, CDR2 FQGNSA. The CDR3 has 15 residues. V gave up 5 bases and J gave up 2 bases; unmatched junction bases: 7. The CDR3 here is CASSRDGTVTDTQYF. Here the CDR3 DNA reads TGTGCCAGCAGCCGGGATGGGACAGTCACAGATACGCAGTATTTT. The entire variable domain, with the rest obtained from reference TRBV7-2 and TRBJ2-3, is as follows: GAGVSQSPSNKVTEKGKDVELRCDPISGHTALYWYRQSLGQGLEFLIYFQGNSAPDKSGLPSDRFSAERTGGSVSTLTIQRTQQEDSAVYLCASSRDGTVTDTQYFGPGTRLTVL.